This TCR beta chain was recovered during a study of cytomegalovirus exposure and HLA in healthy donors. Germline V gene data show CDR1 as SGHVS and CDR2 as FQNEAQ. The CDR3 is 15 residues long. Trimming at V came to 4 bases and at J to 5 bases, leaving 6 bases not matched to a gene. The primer mix had 60 Vbeta and 13 Jbeta primers. Generated by immunoSEQ multiplex PCR, the TCRdb table keeps only in-frame clones and is missing some. This sample contains 60,000 to 90,000 clones. Material for sequencing was PBMCs. This sequence was found in a woman aged 40 to 50 in good health and CMV-seropositive. J is TRBJ2-1 and V is TRBV7-8, with TRBD2 matching over 9 bases. The CDR3 DNA reads as TGTGCCAGCAGCTACCTGAGGACTAGCGACAATGAGCAGTTCTTC. Protein product: CASSYLRTSDNEQFF.